This T cell receptor (beta chain) was found in a study of regulatory T cells in long-lasting Graves disease. Study-level results: New patients shared roughly 960 public clonotypes, and persistent patients shared more, with about 2,500.

This clonotype was picked up many times. Antigen unknown. Time point denoted: newly diagnosed GD, antithyroid drugs for less than 3 months. Preparation of the TCR library used RNA extracted from PBMCs. The collection involved drawing roughly 10 milliliters of peripheral blood into EDTA tubes. CDR3 length: 14 residues. Germline V gives CDR1 SGHTA, CDR2 FQGNSA. After removal of 4 bases from V and 6 bases from J, the junction contained 3 bases not matched to a gene. Both iRepertoire HTBI primers and Arm-PCR of CDR3 regions were used to build the TCR beta libraries. Study processing details: Across the samples, identification revealed approximately 66 TRBV and 11 to 15 TRBJ segments. In TCRdb, the multiplex PCR reads were re-called with MiXCR into one record per CDR3 protein. TCRdb, rather than the study authors, made the V and J calls. The data contain over 200,000 distinct CDR3 sequences, around 20% of them singletons.

The sequence was obtained from a female donor with Graves disease. The chain uses TRBV7-2 and TRBJ2-7, with 13 nucleotides matching TRBD2. The sample was peripheral blood mononuclear cells (PBMCs), taken at new diagnosis, from a patient treated with antithyroid drugs. CDR3 sequence: CASSYGTSGTEQYF. The DNA of the CDR3 is TGTGCCAGCAGCTACGGGACTAGCGGGACCGAGCAGTACTTC.